This passage covers 5 T cell receptor beta chains from one sample sequenced in a study of control samples from healthy donors and cancer patients. Produced via immunoSEQ multiplex PCR; TCRdb's table is partial and in-frame only. Found here are 60,000 to 75,000 clones, approximately 89% of them singletons; the top ten hold over 4.5%. Sequenced sample: PBMCs. All receptors derive from a man in his 60s with colorectal cancer.

This chain uses TRBV2 with TRBJ1-2; maybe TRBD1 (5 bases). The germline V gene encodes CDR1 SNHLY and CDR2 FYNNEI. The V end was cut by 6 bases, the J end by 2 bases, with 10 bases between. This CDR3 spans 13 amino acids. The CDR3 reads CASSLRENYGYTF. CDR3 nucleotides: TGTGCCAGCAGCCTCAGGGAAAACTATGGCTACACCTTC.

The rearrangement links TRBV12-5 to TRBJ2-1, with 9 bases matching TRBD2. The CDR3 sequence is 16 residues long. V lost 3 bases, J lost 2 bases, and 5 bases stayed unmatched. From germline, CDR1 is LGHNT and CDR2 FRNRAP. The CDR3 DNA reads TGTGCTAGTGGTTTTTTCGGCGGGGGGGCCTACAATGAGCAGTTCTTC. Encoded protein: CASGFFGGGAYNEQFF.

For the CDR3, the DNA is TGTGCCAGCAGCCCCCGACGGGGGGCCCCTTCCTACGAGCAGTACTTC. The encoded protein is CASSPRRGAPSYEQYF. This chain uses TRBV6-2 or TRBV6-3 with TRBJ2-7; a possible D gene is TRBD2 (7 bases). The germline V and J ends were trimmed by 6 bases and 1 base, with 19 bases remaining between them. This CDR3 region has 16 residues. CDR1 MNHEY and CDR2 SVGEGT come from the germline V gene.

This clone was picked up a small number of times. The chain uses TRBV24-1 and TRBJ2-5; D possibly corresponds to TRBD1 (6 bases). Trimming pared 11 bases from V and 6 bases from J, leaving 21 bases between. The CDR3 is 14 residues long. Germline CDR1 KGHDR, CDR2 SFDVKD. CDR3: CASDPRGSVKTQYF. The DNA for the CDR3 is TGTGCCAGCGATCCGAGGGGGAGTGTGAAGACCCAGTACTTC.

This chain uses TRBV5-5 with TRBJ1-2, with a tentative D call TRBD1 (5 bases). The CDR3 consists of 13 residues. The germline gives CDR1 SGHKS, CDR2 YYEKEE (reference sequence). V lost 4 bases and J 4 bases, leaving 11 bases between the germline ends. The CDR3 nucleotides are TGTGCCAGCAGCCCATCAGGGCTCTATGGCTACACCTTC. Protein: CASSPSGLYGYTF. The full variable domain, completed using reference TRBV5-5 and TRBJ1-2, is DAGVTQSPTHLIKTRGQQVTLRCSPISGHKSVSWYQQVLGQGPQFIFQYYEKEERGRGNFPDRFSARQFPNYSSELNVNALLLGDSALYLCASSPSGLYGYTFGSGTRLTVV.